The 20 T cell receptor beta chains below come from one sample, sequenced in a study of T-cell memory formation after mild COVID-19. TCRdb passed the 5' RACE reads through MiXCR, listing each CDR3 protein once. The sample has more than 120,000 distinct CDR3 sequences, approximately 6% seen once. Sequenced material: PBMCs or a T cell subset sorted from them (not recorded which). All receptors derive from an adult woman who had mild COVID-19 (a few samples of this study predate the infection). Cell type and time point are not known.

This clonotype was found many times. This chain uses TRBV6-5 with TRBJ2-1, with D perhaps TRBD2 (6 bases). There are 16 residues in the CDR3. Between the trimmed V and J ends, which lost 4 bases and 4 bases, there was a span of 17 bases. Germline values: CDR1 MNHEY, CDR2 SVGAGI. This CDR3 is CASSSGGSRAYNEQFF. DNA of the CDR3: TGTGCCAGCAGTTCCGGAGGGTCTCGAGCTTACAATGAGCAGTTCTTC.

In its sample, this clonotype was seen a few times. The chain has TRBV2 and TRBJ2-7, with D maybe TRBD1 (5 bases). The germline CDR1 and CDR2 sequences are SNHLY and FYNNEI. The CDR3 totals 12 residues. Trimming removed 5 bases from V and 4 bases from J, with 9 bases in between. CDR3 nucleotide sequence: TGTGCCAGCAGTAAGCAGGGTTACGAGCAGTACTTC. Translation gives CASSKQGYEQYF.

This clonotype came up many times. The chain links TRBV29-1 to TRBJ2-3; 7 bases match TRBD1. The CDR3 contains 15 residues. V lost 0 bases, J lost 5 bases, and 8 bases stayed unmatched. The germline gives CDR1 SQVTM, CDR2 ANQGSEA. CDR3 in DNA: TGCAGCGTTGAAGATGTGACAGGGCCGCGAGATACGCAGTATTTT. Translated, it gives CSVEDVTGPRDTQYF.

A few counts support this clonotype. The gene calls are TRBV6-6 and TRBJ2-6; 8 bases are shared with TRBD2. In germline, CDR1 is MNHNY, CDR2 SVGAGI (reference sequence). Germline trimming cut 6 bases from V and 4 bases from J; bases unmatched to any gene: 11. CDR3 length: 17 amino acids. CDR3 in amino acids: CASSSGTRRSGANVLTF. For the CDR3, the DNA is TGTGCCAGCAGCTCCGGGACTAGACGTTCCGGGGCCAACGTCCTGACTTTC.

The CDR3 sequence: CASSTSRQGRTEAFF. The CDR3 region has the DNA TGTGCCAGCAGTACGTCCCGACAGGGGCGCACTGAAGCTTTCTTT. The rearrangement links TRBV6-2 or TRBV6-3 to TRBJ1-1, with 8 nucleotides matching TRBD1. The CDR3 is made up of 15 amino acids. Germline CDR1 and CDR2: MNHEY and SVGEGT. V was clipped by 5 bases and J by 4 bases; unmatched bases: 9.

The rearrangement uses TRBV7-9 and TRBJ2-6; 8 bases agree with TRBD1. This CDR3 has 18 amino acids. Germline V gene lookup returns CDR1 SEHNR and CDR2 FQNEAQ (reference sequence). The trim removed 4 bases at V and 0 bases at J, leaving 8 bases unmatched. The CDR3 DNA is TGTGCCAGCAGCTGGGACAGGTCCCCGCTCTCTGGGGCCAACGTCCTGACTTTC. It codes for CASSWDRSPLSGANVLTF.

This clonotype was counted many times. This rearrangement joins TRBV20-1 to TRBJ2-3; D gene uncertain. There are 12 residues in the CDR3. V lost 3 bases and J 3 bases, leaving 7 bases between the germline ends. Per the germline V gene, CDR1 is DFQATT and CDR2 is SNEGSKA (reference sequence). This CDR3 reads CSASPPTDTQYF. DNA for the CDR3: TGCAGTGCTAGCCCCCCGACAGATACGCAGTATTTT.

This clonotype was observed many times. The rearrangement links TRBV5-1 to TRBJ2-3; 7 bases agree with TRBD2. CDR1 SGHRS and CDR2 YFSETQ come from the germline V gene. The CDR3 runs 16 residues. Trimming took 5 bases from V and 0 from J; bases not matched to a gene: 9. CDR3 sequence: CASRLQGAGSTDTQYF. In DNA, the CDR3 is TGCGCCAGCAGACTCCAAGGAGCGGGAAGCACAGATACGCAGTATTTT.

The chain has TRBV6-5 and TRBJ1-1, with D maybe TRBD1 (5 bases). This CDR3 contains 14 residues. The V and J ends lost 2 bases and 3 bases respectively, with 10 bases between them. Per germline, CDR1 MNHEY and CDR2 SVGAGI. The CDR3 coding sequence is TGTGCCAGCAGTTACCAGGGTCGGGACACTGAAGCTTTCTTT. Residues: CASSYQGRDTEAFF.

The chain couples TRBV29-1 to TRBJ1-2; 10 bases are shared with TRBD1. In germline, CDR1 is SQVTM, CDR2 ANQGSEA. V lost 7 bases, J lost 4 bases, and 15 bases stayed unmatched. This CDR3 is built from 16 residues. The CDR3 reads CSAPPSTGGKVYGYTF. The CDR3 DNA follows: TGCAGCGCTCCCCCCTCGACAGGGGGCAAAGTCTATGGCTACACCTTC.

In this sample, this clonotype turned up many times. The V gene is TRBV11-1, the J gene TRBJ2-6; D unresolved. V lost 1 base and J 0 bases, leaving 4 bases between the germline ends. The length of the CDR3 is 15 residues. Germline loops: CDR1 SGHAT, CDR2 FQDESV (reference sequence). CDR3 DNA sequence: TGTGCCAGCAGCTTAGGACTCTCTGGGGCCAACGTCCTGACTTTC. It codes for CASSLGLSGANVLTF. Full variable domain (remainder filled in from reference TRBV11-1 and TRBJ2-6): EAEVAQSPRYKITEKSQAVAFWCDPISGHATLYWYRQILGQGPELLVQFQDESVVDDSQLPKDRFSAERLKGVDSTLKIQPAELGDSAMYLCASSLGLSGANVLTFGAGSRLTVL.

This clonotype was seen repeatedly, ten times or more. J is TRBJ1-6 and V is TRBV7-6, with D hard to call. Germline V gene lookup returns CDR1 SGHVS and CDR2 FNYEAQ. V was trimmed by 4 bases and J by 0 bases, leaving 7 bases between them. CDR3 length equals 15 residues. The CDR3 region has the DNA TGTGCCAGCAGCTCGCGCGGCTCCTATAATTCACCCCTCCACTTT. This codes for CASSSRGSYNSPLHF.

This clonotype was recorded at least ten times. This chain joins TRBV6-5 and TRBJ2-1; TRBD2 agrees at 15 bases. V was pared by 6 bases and J by 4 bases, with 4 bases of the junction left unmatched. This CDR3 has 16 amino acids. Looked up from germline, CDR1 is MNHEY and CDR2 is SVGAGI. CDR3 region: CASSRGLAGGYNEQFF. The CDR3 DNA follows: TGTGCCAGCAGCAGGGGACTAGCGGGAGGTTACAATGAGCAGTTCTTC.

The DNA of the CDR3 is TGTGCCAGTACAGACTATAGCAATCAGCCCCAGCATTTT. Amino acids: CASTDYSNQPQHF. The genes are TRBV19 and TRBJ1-5; D not certain. Deletions cut 7 bases from V and 0 bases from J, with 7 bases between. This CDR3 has 13 amino acids. Looked up from germline, CDR1 is LNHDA and CDR2 is SQIVND (reference sequence).

This chain links TRBV6-2 or TRBV6-3 with TRBJ2-6; D not resolved. This CDR3 contains 12 residues. CDR1 and CDR2 (germline): MNHEY, SVGEGT. V lost 7 bases and J lost 4, with 5 bases in between. This CDR3 is CASNPGANVLTF. CDR3 DNA: TGTGCCAGCAATCCCGGGGCCAACGTCCTGACTTTC.

This clonotype was seen a handful of times. The rearrangement uses TRBV10-3 and TRBJ1-1; D remains unclear. Trimming removed 2 bases at V and 1 base at J, with 11 bases between. The CDR3 is 15 residues long. Germline assignment: CDR1 ENHRY and CDR2 SYGVKD. The CDR3 coding sequence is TGTGCCATCAGTGAGGTACAGAACTCGAACACTGAAGCTTTCTTT. Amino acid sequence: CAISEVQNSNTEAFF.

V and J are TRBV5-1 and TRBJ1-2; D perhaps matches TRBD1 (6 bases). V was cut by 5 bases and J by 4 bases, with 15 bases left in between. Germline lookup yields CDR1 SGHRS and CDR2 YFSETQ. The CDR3 covers 14 residues. CDR3 region: CASRTGYRIYGYTF. CDR3 bases: TGCGCCAGCAGGACAGGATATCGTATCTATGGCTACACCTTC.

This clonotype was observed a few times. This chain joins TRBV7-9 and TRBJ2-7, with 7 positions matching TRBD2. CDR3 length: 15 residues. Germline V CDR1 and CDR2: SEHNR, FQNEAQ (reference sequence). V trimming: 2 bases; J trimming: 4 bases; junction bases outside the gene matches: 8. The CDR3 DNA follows: TGTGCCAGCAGCTTAAACCCTTCGCGGGGGTACGAGCAGTACTTC. It translates to CASSLNPSRGYEQYF. The variable domain in full, with the rest retrieved from reference TRBV7-9 and TRBJ2-7, is DTGVSQNPRHKITKRGQNVTFRCDPISEHNRLYWYRQTLGQGPEFLTYFQNEAQLEKSRLLSDRFSAERPKGSFSTLEIQRTEQGDSAMYLCASSLNPSRGYEQYFGPGTRLTVT.

There are a few counts of this clonotype. The chain joins TRBV7-3 to TRBJ2-1, with TRBD1 identical over 10 bases. This CDR3 is built from 17 residues. With V trimmed by 5 bases and J by 5 bases, 12 bases remained unmatched. In germline, CDR1 is SGHTA, CDR2 FQGTGA. CDR3 nucleotide sequence: TGTGCCAGCAGCAAACGGGACAGGGGTTTTGAGGACAATGAGCAGTTCTTC. It specifies CASSKRDRGFEDNEQFF.

This clonotype was picked up many times. At one end, the junction sequence differs from germline, possibly due to a read error. The rearrangement links TRBV7-7 to TRBJ2-5; TRBD2 matches 8 bases. Germline loops: CDR1 SSHAT, CDR2 FNYEAQ (reference sequence). The CDR3 consists of 14 residues. The CDR3, as DNA: TGTGCTAGCAGCTTAGCGGGACGCCGAGAGACCCAGTACTTC. Translated, it gives CASSLAGRRETQYF. The full variable domain, completed using reference TRBV7-7 and TRBJ2-5, is GAGVSQSPRYKVTKRGQDVTLRCDPISSHATLYWYQQALGQGPEFLTYFNYEAQPDKSGLPSDRFSAERPEGSISTLTIQRTEQRDSAMYRCASSLAGRRETQYFGPGTRLLVL.